The 5 T cell receptor beta chains given below trace back to one sample, sequenced in a study of blood T cell repertoires in COVID-19. TCRdb keeps only in-frame clones here, not all; method: immunoSEQ multiplex PCR. The sample holds under 250,000 clones, around 83% seen once. The sequenced sample consisted of peripheral blood. Receptors originate from a human donor in a cohort sampled during active COVID-19.

This clone was found a few times. The J gene is TRBJ2-1, the V gene TRBV5-5; D is undetermined. The CDR3 covers 15 residues. Germline V gene lookup returns CDR1 SGHKS and CDR2 YYEKEE (reference sequence). With 2 bases removed from V and 0 bases from J, the gap between germline ends came to 9 bases. The chain's CDR3 is CASSFVLNSYNEQFF. CDR3 sequence (DNA): TGTGCCAGCAGCTTTGTACTTAACTCCTACAATGAGCAGTTCTTC. The whole variable domain, remainder taken from reference TRBV5-5 and TRBJ2-1, is DAGVTQSPTHLIKTRGQQVTLRCSPISGHKSVSWYQQVLGQGPQFIFQYYEKEERGRGNFPDRFSARQFPNYSSELNVNALLLGDSALYLCASSFVLNSYNEQFFGPGTRLTVL.

V gene TRBV27 combines with J gene TRBJ2-3; possibly TRBD2 for D (6 bases). Trimming stripped 5 bases from V and 0 bases from J, with 12 bases between. The CDR3 totals 15 residues. Germline CDR1 and CDR2: MNHEY and SMNVEV (reference sequence). The CDR3 reads CASSLSGYSTDTQYF. The CDR3 nucleotides are TGTGCCAGCAGTCTAAGCGGGTACAGCACAGATACGCAGTATTTT.

The V and J genes are TRBV28 and TRBJ1-5, with a tentative D call TRBD1 (5 bases). The germline V and J ends were trimmed by 2 bases and 6 bases, with 29 bases remaining between them. The CDR3 sequence is 20 residues long. Germline values: CDR1 MDHEN, CDR2 SYDVKM. The CDR3 DNA is TGTGCCAGCAGTTTAAGGCTTTGGGGCCTAACTACGGGTGTGGGTCAGCCCCAGCATTTT. Translating gives CASSLRLWGLTTGVGQPQHF.

The chain combines TRBV18 with TRBJ1-5; the D gene is possibly TRBD1 (6 bases). The CDR3 totals 15 residues. V lost 1 base, J lost 4 bases, and 11 bases lay in between. The V gene's germline CDR1 is KGHSH and CDR2 LQKENI. CDR3 coding DNA: TGTGCCAGCTCACCACAGGACAGTTATAATCAGCCCCAGCATTTT. Its protein is CASSPQDSYNQPQHF.

The chain links TRBV6-6 to TRBJ2-7; perhaps TRBD2 as D (5 bases). Trimming took 6 bases from V and 3 from J, leaving 6 bases between them. The CDR3 consists of 11 residues. The germline gives CDR1 MNHNY, CDR2 SVGAGI (reference sequence). The CDR3 nucleotides are TGTGCCAGCAGCCGGGGCTACGAGCAGTACTTC. Protein sequence: CASSRGYEQYF.